The clone carrying this T cell receptor beta chain showed up many times. The data are from a study of read filtering for tumor transcriptome and immune sequencing. CDR3 length equals 15 residues. J was trimmed by 4 bases and V by 9 bases; bases with no gene match: 13. Looked up from germline, CDR1 is SNHLY and CDR2 is FYNNEI. The library was built from roughly 400 ng RNA with molecular barcoded adaptors for alpha/delta and beta/gamma chains. One entry per CDR3 protein, called by TCRdb with MiXCR from the reads. The sample lists fewer than 45,000 distinct CDR3 sequences; under 15% were seen once. This chain joins TRBV2 and TRBJ2-3, with TRBD2 matching 7 bases. This receptor was identified in a donor at least 40 years old with multiple myeloma. The sample was a population of CD138-negative cells sorted from bone marrow. The DNA for the CDR3 is TGTGCCAGTGAGTCTAGCGGAGGAGGGGCAGATACGCAGTATTTT. It translates to CASESSGGGADTQYF. The full variable domain, rest sourced from reference TRBV2 and TRBJ2-3, is EPEVTQTPSHQVTQMGQEVILRCVPISNHLYFYWYRQILGQKVEFLVSFYNNEISEKSEIFDDQFSVERPDGSNFTLKIRSTKLEDSAMYFCASESSGGGADTQYFGPGTRLTVL.